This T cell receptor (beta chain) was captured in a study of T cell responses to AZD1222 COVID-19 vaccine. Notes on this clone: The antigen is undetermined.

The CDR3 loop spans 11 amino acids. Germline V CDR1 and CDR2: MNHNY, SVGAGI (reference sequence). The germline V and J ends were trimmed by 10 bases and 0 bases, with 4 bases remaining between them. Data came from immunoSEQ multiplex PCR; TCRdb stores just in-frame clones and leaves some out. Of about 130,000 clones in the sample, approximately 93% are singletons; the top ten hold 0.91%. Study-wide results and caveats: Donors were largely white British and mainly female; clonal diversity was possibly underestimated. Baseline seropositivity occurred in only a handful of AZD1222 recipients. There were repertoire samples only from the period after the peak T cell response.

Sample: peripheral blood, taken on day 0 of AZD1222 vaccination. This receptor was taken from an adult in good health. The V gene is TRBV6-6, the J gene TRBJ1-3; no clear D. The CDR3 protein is CATSSGNTIYF. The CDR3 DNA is TGTGCCACCTCCTCTGGAAACACCATATATTTT.